This T cell receptor (beta chain) was sequenced during a study of breast tumors, draining lymph nodes, adjacent tissues listed by TCRdb under 2016. Turning to the overall study: Breast cancer patients provided tumor, adjacent nontumor tissue and axillary lymph nodes, and the study compared the TCR beta repertoires across these three sources. In human breast cancer, the study set out to evaluate how tumor, surrounding tissue and draining lymph node repertoires relate to one another and whether T cells may move between these sites.

Lymph node samples came from the axillary draining lymph nodes of breast cancer patients. There are many counts of this clonotype. Its antigen is still unknown. Base qualities are not recorded, but no much larger clone differs from it by a single base. The germline V gene supplies CDR1 ENHRY and CDR2 SYGVKD. Measured from the cysteine to the phenylalanine, the CDR3 is 14 residues long. The only DNA kept is the CDR3, 42 bases in frame from the first base. V gives up 10 bases and J gives up 5 bases, and the segment between their germline ends measures 20 bases. Sequencing relied on an Illumina HiSeq 2000. TCR beta chain libraries were generated by multiplex PCR amplification. The amplified TCR beta chain products were analyzed by high-throughput sequencing. TCRdb trimmed the raw reads at Q25, called clones with MiXCR and kept productive beta chains. Here each entry gathers all rows of one CDR3 protein and keeps the most common genes and DNA. The sample contains some 130,000 distinct CDR3 sequences, 20% of them found a single time. The ten largest clones capture over 3% of the sample.

Broad study findings and their caveats: A scenario in which most tumor T cells derive from the lymph node and then expand within tumor tissue was judged to be consistent with the data. Tumor and nontumor tissue repertoires were significantly more similar in luminal-like than in basal-like breast cancer. The study presented the conclusion that tumor T cells originate in lymph nodes as consistent with a hypothesis, not as something directly demonstrated. Tumors showed preferential V and J gene usage, and their T-cell repertoire diversity fell below that of lymph nodes yet above that of nontumor tissue.

Sequencing was done on a sample of axillary lymph node tissue. This receptor was taken from a female donor with breast cancer. Some clones in this sample may be carry-over from other donors' samples. In this chain, TRBV10-3 is recombined with TRBJ2-5; the D gene remains uncertain. For the CDR3, the sequence is CATKPTKSEETQYF. The sequenced DNA is TGTGCCACGAAACCAACTAAGTCGGAGGAGACCCAGTACTTC.